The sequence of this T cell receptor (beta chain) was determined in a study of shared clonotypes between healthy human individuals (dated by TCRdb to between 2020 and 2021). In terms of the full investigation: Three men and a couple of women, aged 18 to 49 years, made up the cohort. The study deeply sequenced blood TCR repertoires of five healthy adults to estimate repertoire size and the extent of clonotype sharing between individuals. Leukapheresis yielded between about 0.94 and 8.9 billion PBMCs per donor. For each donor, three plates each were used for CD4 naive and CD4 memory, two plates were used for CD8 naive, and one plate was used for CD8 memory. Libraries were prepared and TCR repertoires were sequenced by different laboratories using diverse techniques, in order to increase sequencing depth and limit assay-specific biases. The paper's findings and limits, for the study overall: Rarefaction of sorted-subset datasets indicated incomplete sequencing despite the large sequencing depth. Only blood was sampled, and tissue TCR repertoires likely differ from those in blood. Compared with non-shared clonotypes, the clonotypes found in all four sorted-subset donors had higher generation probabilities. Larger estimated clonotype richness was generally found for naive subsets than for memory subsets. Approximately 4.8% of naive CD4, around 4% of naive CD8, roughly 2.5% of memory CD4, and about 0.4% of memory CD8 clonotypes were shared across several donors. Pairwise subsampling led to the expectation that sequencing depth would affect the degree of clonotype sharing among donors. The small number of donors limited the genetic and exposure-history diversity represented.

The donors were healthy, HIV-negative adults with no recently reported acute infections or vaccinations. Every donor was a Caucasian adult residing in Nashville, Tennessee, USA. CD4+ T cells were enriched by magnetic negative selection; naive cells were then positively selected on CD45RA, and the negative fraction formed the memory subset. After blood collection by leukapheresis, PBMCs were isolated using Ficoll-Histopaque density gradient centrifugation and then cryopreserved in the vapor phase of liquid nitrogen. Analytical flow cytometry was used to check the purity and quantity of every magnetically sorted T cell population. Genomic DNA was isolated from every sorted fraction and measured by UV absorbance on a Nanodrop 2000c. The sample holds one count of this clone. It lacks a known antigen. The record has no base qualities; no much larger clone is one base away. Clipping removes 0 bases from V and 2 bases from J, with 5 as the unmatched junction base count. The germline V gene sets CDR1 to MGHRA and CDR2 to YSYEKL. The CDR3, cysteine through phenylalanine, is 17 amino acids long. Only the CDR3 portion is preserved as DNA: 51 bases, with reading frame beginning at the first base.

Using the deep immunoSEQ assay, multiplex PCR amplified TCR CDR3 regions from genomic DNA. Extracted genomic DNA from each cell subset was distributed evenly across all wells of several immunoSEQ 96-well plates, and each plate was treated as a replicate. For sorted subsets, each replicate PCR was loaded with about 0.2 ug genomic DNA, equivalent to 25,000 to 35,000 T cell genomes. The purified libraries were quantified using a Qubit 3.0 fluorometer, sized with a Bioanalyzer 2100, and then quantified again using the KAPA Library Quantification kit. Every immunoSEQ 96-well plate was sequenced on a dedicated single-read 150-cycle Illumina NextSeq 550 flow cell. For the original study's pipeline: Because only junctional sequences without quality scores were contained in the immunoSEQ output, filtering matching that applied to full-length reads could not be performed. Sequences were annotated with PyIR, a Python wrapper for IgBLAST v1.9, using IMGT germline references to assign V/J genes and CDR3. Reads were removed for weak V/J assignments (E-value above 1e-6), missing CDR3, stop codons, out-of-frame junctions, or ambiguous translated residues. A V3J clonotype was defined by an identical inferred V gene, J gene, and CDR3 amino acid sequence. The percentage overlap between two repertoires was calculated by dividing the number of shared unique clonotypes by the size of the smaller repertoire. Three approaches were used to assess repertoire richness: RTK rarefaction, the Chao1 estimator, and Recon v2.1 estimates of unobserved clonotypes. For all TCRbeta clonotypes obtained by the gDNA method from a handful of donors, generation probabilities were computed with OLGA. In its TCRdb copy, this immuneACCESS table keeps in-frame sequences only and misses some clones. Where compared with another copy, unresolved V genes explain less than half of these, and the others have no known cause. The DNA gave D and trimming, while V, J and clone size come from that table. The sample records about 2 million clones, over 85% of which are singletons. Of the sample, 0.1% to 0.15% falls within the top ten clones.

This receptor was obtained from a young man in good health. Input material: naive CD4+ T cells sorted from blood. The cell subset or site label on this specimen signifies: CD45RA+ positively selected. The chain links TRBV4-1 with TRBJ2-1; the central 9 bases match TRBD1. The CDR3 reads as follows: CASSQEGGQGAYNEQFF. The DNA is TGCGCCAGCAGCCAAGAGGGGGGACAGGGTGCCTACAATGAGCAGTTCTTC.